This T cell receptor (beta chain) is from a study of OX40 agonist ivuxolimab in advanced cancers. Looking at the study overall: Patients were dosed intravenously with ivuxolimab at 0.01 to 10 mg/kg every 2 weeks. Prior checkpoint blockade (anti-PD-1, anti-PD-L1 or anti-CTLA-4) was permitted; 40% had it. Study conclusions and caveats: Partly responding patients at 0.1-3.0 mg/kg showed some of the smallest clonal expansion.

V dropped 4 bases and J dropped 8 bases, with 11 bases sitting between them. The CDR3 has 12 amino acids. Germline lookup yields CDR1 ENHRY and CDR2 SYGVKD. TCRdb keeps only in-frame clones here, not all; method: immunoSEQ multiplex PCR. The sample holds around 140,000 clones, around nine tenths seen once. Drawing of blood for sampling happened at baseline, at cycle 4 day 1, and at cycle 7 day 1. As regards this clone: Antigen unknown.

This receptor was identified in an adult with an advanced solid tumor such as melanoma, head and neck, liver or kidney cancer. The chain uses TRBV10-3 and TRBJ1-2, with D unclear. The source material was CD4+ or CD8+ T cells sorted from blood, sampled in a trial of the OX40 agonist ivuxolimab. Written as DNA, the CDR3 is TGTGCCATCAGTGCGAGGGAGGAAGGCTACACCTTC. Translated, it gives CAISAREEGYTF.